The sequence of this TCR beta chain was determined in a study of T-cell memory formation after mild COVID-19. Turning to this clonotype: Its target is unknown.

Findings of the study overall: Clones that got smaller from day 15 to 85 had even CD4/CD8, while clones growing later tipped toward CD4+. Some SARS-CoV-2-responding clones were already detected in memory before infection.

TCRdb ran MiXCR on the 5' RACE reads and lists one entry per CDR3 protein. The repertoire holds some 110,000 distinct CDR3 sequences, with around 11% as singletons. Trimming shortened V by 6 bases and J by 0 bases, and 10 bases separated the two germline ends. The CDR3 runs to 13 residues. Per the germline V gene, CDR1 is SGHRS and CDR2 is YFSETQ. The sequencing sample was made of PBMCs or a T cell subset sorted from them (not recorded which). V gene TRBV5-1 combines with J gene TRBJ2-7; D remains unclear. This receptor was taken from an adult woman who had mild COVID-19 (a few samples of this study predate the infection). Cell type and time point are not known. This chain's CDR3 is CASTRPGSYEQYF. For the CDR3, the DNA is TGCGCCAGCACCAGGCCGGGCTCCTACGAGCAGTACTTC.